This T cell receptor beta chain stems from a study of blood T cells in healthy people across ages. General observations from the study: Conclusively comparing naive with antigen-experienced cells was impossible with unsorted PBMCs.

The CDR3 covers 15 residues. CDR1 MNHEY and CDR2 SVGAGI come from the germline V gene. Trimming removed 0 bases at V and 8 bases at J, with 16 bases between. Together with a sample-barcoded 5' primer, a J-beta primer mix was included in a second PCR lasting roughly 6 to 12 cycles. The template-switch adaptor was a 5' adaptor with 12 random nucleotides. It tagged each cDNA molecule. TCRdb recomputed calls from the 5' RACE reads with MiXCR, one row per CDR3 protein. The repertoire holds hundreds of thousands of distinct CDR3 sequences, with around 42% as singletons. Ranging in age from about 6 to 95, the donors were healthy Caucasian individuals from Russia. The extraction recovered at least 5 micrograms of total RNA per sample. A word on this clonotype: The antigen remains undetermined.

This receptor was taken from a man in his sixties in good health. The rearrangement links TRBV6-5 to TRBJ1-2; possibly TRBD1 for D (5 bases). Sequenced input: blood. The CDR3 protein is CASSYSFTGQAGYTF. CDR3 sequence (DNA): TGTGCCAGCAGTTACTCGTTCACAGGCCAGGCAGGCTACACCTTC.